One sample yielded the 3 T cell receptor beta chains listed below, sequenced in a study of blood T cell repertoires in COVID-19. This table comes from immunoSEQ multiplex PCR, and its TCRdb copy is limited to in-frame clones, with some not included. Among some 150,000 clones listed, around 80% were seen once. The material sequenced was peripheral blood. The receptors originated from a man aged 55 to 70 with acute or convalescent COVID-19.

The J gene is TRBJ2-3, the V gene TRBV30; TRBD2 aligns across 11 bases. Germline assignment: CDR1 GTSNPN and CDR2 SVGIG (reference sequence). The CDR3 runs 17 residues. V shed 1 base and J 4 bases; nucleotides not matched to a gene: 10. CDR3 coding DNA: TGTGCCTGGAGTGGAAAGTCTAGCGGGAGGAGTGCAGATACGCAGTATTTT. It specifies CAWSGKSSGRSADTQYF.

The chain recombines TRBV19 with TRBJ1-2; D possibly corresponds to TRBD1 (6 bases). V gave up 5 bases and J gave up 2 bases, with 12 bases separating them. Looked up from germline, CDR1 is LNHDA and CDR2 is SQIVND (reference sequence). The CDR3 covers 14 residues. CDR3 coding DNA: TGTGCCAGTAGTTCGATAACAGGGAACTATGGCTACACCTTC. Its translation: CASSSITGNYGYTF.

The V gene is TRBV15, the J gene TRBJ2-5; 13 bases map to TRBD2. The CDR3 loop spans 15 amino acids. Germline lookup yields CDR1 LNHNV and CDR2 YYDKDF (reference sequence). The V segment lost 5 bases and the J segment 5 bases; nucleotides outside the gene matches: 5. The CDR3 loop reads CATSPQGLAGETQYF. As DNA, the CDR3 is TGTGCCACCAGCCCCCAGGGACTAGCGGGGGAGACCCAGTACTTC.